This TCR beta chain came from a study of blood T cells in healthy people across ages. Across the whole study: Roughly one uniquely barcoded beta molecule per two T cells was captured. Whole-study findings and limits: There was no known CMV status for donors, so expanded clonotype changes were possibly confounded.

Germline CDR1 reads MNHEY; CDR2 reads SVGEGT. V lost 5 bases, J lost 5 bases, and 9 bases stayed unmatched. There are 15 residues in the CDR3. With each sample, at least 5.5 micrograms of total RNA were extracted. This clonotype was detected many times. Its specificity is unknown. For the second PCR, which ran for about 7 to 11 cycles, a sample-barcoded 5' primer and a J-beta primer mix were used. MiXCR was run by TCRdb on the 5' RACE reads, yielding one entry per CDR3 protein. Of about 780,000 distinct CDR3 sequences detected, about half appear once; the ten largest clones hold less than 20%. Material for sequencing was blood. The clonotype originates from an elderly man in good health. V is TRBV6-2 or TRBV6-3 and J is TRBJ2-5; 9 positions match TRBD1. The CDR3 reads CASSANGQGFETQYF. The CDR3 DNA is TGTGCCAGCAGTGCTAACGGACAGGGGTTTGAGACCCAGTACTTC.